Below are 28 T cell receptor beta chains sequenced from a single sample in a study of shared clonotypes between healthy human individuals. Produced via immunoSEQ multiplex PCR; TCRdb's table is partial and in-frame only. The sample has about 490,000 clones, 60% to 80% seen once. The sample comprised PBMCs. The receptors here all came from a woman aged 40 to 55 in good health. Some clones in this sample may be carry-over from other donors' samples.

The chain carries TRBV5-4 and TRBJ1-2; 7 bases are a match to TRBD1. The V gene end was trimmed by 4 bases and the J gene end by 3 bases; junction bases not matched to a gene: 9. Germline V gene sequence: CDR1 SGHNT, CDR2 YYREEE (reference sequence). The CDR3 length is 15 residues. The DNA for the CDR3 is TGTGCCAGCAGCCCCGGTCAACAGGGGTACTATGGCTACACCTTC. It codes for CASSPGQQGYYGYTF.

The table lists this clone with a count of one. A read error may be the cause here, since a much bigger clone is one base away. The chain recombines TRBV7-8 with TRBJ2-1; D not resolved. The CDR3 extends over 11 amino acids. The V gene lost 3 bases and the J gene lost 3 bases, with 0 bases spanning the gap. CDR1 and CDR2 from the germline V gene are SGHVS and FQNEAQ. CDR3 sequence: CASSFYNEQFF. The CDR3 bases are TGTGCCAGCAGCTTCTACAATGAGCAGTTCTTC.

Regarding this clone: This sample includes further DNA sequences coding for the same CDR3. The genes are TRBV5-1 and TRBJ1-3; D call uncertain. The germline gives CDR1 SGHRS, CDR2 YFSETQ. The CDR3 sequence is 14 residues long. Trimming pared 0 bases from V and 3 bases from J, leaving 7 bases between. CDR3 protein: CASSLAGYGNTIYF. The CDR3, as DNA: TGCGCCAGCAGCTTGGCCGGGTATGGAAACACCATATATTTT.

CDR3 sequence (DNA): TGTGCCTGGACCGGACAGGGGTTTGGAAACACCATATATTTT. This translates into CAWTGQGFGNTIYF. The chain recombines TRBV30 with TRBJ1-3; 9 bases line up with TRBD1. Germline V gene data show CDR1 as GTSNPN and CDR2 as SVGIG (reference sequence). The CDR3 has 14 amino acids. The V segment lost 4 bases and the J segment 3 bases; nucleotides outside the gene matches: 4.

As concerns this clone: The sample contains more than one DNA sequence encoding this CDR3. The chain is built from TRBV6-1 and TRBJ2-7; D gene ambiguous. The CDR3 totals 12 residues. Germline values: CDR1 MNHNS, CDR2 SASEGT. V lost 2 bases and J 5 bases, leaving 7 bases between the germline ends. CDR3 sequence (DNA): TGTGCCAGCAGTGAAAGAAGGGACGAGCAGTACTTC. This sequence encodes CASSERRDEQYF.

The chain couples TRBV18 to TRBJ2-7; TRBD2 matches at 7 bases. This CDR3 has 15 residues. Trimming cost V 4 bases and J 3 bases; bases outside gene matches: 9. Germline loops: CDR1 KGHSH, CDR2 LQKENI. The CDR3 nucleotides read TGTGCCAGCTCACTCGCCGGTGGGACTAACTACGAGCAGTACTTC. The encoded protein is CASSLAGGTNYEQYF.

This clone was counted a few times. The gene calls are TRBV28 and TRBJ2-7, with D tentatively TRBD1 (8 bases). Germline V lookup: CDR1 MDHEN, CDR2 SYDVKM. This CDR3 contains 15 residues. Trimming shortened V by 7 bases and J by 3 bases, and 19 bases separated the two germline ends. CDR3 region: CASTTGGASYYEQYF. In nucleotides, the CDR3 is TGTGCCAGCACAACAGGGGGGGCAAGCTACTACGAGCAGTACTTC.

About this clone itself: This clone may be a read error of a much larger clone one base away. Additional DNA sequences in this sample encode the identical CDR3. CDR3 amino acids: CASSKGRGGLHTEAFF. Written as DNA, the CDR3 is TGTGCCAGCAGCAAAGGCAGGGGGGGACTTCACACTGAAGCTTTTTTT. The genes are TRBV21-1 and TRBJ1-1. TRBV21-1 has pseudogene status. The CDR3 has 16 residues.

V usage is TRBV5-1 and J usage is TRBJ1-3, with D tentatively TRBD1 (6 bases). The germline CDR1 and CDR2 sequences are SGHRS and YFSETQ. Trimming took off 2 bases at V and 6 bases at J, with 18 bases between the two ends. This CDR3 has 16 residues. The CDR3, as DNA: TGCGCCAGCAGCTTATTGGGGGGGCGATACGAAAACACCATATATTTT. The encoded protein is CASSLLGGRYENTIYF.

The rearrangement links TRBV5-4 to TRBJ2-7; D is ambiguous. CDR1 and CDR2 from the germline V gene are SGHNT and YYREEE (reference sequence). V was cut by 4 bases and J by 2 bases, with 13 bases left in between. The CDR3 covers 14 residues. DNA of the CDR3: TGTGCCAGCAGCCCCGGCGGCGTTACCTACGAGCAGTACTTC. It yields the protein CASSPGGVTYEQYF.

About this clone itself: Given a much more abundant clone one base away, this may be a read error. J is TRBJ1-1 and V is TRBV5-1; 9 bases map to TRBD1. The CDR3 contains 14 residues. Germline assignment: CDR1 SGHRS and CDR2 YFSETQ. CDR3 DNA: TGCGCCAGCAGCTTGGGGCCGGGACAGGGTGAAACTTTCTTT. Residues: CASSLGPGQGETFF.

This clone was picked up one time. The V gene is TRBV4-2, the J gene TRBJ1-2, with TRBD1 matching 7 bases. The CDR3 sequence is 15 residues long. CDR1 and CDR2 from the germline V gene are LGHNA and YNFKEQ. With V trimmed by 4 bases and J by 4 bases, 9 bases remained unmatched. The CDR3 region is CASSPGTDEPYGYTF. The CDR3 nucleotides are TGTGCCAGCAGCCCTGGGACAGATGAACCCTATGGCTACACCTTC.

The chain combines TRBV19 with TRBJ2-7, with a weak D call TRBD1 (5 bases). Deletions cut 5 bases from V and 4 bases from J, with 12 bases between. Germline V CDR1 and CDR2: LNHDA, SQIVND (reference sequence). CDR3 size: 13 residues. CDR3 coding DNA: TGTGCCAGTAGTCTAGGCAGGGCTTACGAGCAGTACTTC. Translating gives CASSLGRAYEQYF.

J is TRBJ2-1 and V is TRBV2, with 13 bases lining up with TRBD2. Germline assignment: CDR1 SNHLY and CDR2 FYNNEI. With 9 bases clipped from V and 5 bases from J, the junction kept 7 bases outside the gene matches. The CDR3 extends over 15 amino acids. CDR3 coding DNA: TGTGCCAGGTTTCCTACTAGCGGGGGGGACAATGAGCAGTTCTTC. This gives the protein CARFPTSGGDNEQFF.

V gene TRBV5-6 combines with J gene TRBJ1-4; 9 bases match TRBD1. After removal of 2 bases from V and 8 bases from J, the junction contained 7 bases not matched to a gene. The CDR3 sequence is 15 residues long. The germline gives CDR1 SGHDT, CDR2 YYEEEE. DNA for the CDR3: TGTGCCAGCAGCTTCGCCGGACAGGGGAAGGAAAAACTGTTTTTT. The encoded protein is CASSFAGQGKEKLFF.

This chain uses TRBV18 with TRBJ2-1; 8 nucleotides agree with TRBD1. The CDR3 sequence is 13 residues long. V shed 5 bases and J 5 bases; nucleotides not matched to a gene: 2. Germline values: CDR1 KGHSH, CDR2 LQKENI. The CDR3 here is CASSMDRDNEQFF. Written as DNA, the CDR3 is TGTGCCAGCTCAATGGACAGGGACAATGAGCAGTTCTTC.

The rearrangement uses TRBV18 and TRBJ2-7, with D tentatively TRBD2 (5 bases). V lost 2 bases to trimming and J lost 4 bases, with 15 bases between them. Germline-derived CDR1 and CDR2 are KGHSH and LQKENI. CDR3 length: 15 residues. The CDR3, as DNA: TGTGCCAGCTCACCAAGGGCCGGCGGGCCTTACGAGCAGTACTTC. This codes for CASSPRAGGPYEQYF.

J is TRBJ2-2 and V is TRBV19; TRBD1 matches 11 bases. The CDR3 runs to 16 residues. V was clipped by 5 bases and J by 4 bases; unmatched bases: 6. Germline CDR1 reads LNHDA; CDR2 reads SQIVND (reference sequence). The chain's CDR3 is CASSLFGTGGTGELFF. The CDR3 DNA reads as TGTGCCAGTAGTCTATTCGGGACAGGGGGCACCGGGGAGCTGTTTTTT.

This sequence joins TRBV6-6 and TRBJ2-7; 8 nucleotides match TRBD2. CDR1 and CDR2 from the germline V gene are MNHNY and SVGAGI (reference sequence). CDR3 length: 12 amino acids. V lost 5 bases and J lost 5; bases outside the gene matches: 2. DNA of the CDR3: TGTGCCAGCAGTGGACTAGCCCACGAGCAGTACTTC. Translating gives CASSGLAHEQYF.

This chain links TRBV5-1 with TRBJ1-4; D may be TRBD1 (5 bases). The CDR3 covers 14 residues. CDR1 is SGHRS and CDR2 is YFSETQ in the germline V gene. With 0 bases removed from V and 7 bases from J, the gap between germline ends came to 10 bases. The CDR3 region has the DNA TGCGCCAGCAGCTTGGTAGGGGTAGGTGAAAAACTGTTTTTT. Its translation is CASSLVGVGEKLFF.

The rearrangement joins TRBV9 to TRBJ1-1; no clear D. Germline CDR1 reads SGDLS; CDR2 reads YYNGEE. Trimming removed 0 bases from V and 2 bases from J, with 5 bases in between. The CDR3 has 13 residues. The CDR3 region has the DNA TGTGCCAGCAGCGTAGGGTTTAACACTGAAGCTTTCTTT. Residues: CASSVGFNTEAFF.

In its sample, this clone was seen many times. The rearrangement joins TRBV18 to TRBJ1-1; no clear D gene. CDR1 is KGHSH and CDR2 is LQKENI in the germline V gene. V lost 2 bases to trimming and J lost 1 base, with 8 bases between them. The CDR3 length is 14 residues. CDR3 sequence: CASSPLFGNTEAFF. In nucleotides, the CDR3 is TGTGCCAGCTCACCATTGTTTGGGAACACTGAAGCTTTCTTT. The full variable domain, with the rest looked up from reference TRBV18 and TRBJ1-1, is NAGVMQNPRHLVRRRGQEARLRCSPMKGHSHVYWYRQLPEEGLKFMVYLQKENIIDESGMPKERFSAEFPKEGPSILRIQQVVRGDSAAYFCASSPLFGNTEAFFGQGTRLTVV.

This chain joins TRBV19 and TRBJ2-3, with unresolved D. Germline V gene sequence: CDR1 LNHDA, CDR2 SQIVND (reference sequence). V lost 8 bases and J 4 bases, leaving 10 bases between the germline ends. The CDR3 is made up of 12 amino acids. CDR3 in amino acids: CASSLLPDTQYF. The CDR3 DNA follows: TGTGCCAGTTCGTTGCTCCCAGATACGCAGTATTTT.

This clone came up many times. The CDR3 DNA is TGCAGCGGTGGCCTTAGGGGGTACAATGAGCAGTTCTTC. Encoded protein: CSGGLRGYNEQFF. V gene TRBV29-1 combines with J gene TRBJ2-1, with D possibly matching TRBD1 (6 bases). The CDR3 loop spans 13 amino acids. The germline V gene has CDR1 SQVTM and CDR2 ANQGSEA. V lost 7 bases to trimming and J lost 4 bases, with 14 bases between them.

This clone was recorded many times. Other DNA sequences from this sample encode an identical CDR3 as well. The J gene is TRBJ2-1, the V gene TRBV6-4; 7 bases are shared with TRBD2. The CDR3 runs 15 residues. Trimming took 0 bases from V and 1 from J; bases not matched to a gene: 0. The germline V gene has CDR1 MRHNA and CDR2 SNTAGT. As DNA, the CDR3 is TGTGCCAGCAGTGACTCTAGCGGGTCCTACAATGAGCAGTTCTTC. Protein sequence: CASSDSSGSYNEQFF.

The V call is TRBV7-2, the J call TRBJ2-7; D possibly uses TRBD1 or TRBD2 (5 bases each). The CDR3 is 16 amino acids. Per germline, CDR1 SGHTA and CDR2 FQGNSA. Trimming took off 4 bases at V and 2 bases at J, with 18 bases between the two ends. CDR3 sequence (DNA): TGTGCCAGCAGCTCTGACTATGGTCAGGGACCCTACGAGCAGTACTTC. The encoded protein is CASSSDYGQGPYEQYF.

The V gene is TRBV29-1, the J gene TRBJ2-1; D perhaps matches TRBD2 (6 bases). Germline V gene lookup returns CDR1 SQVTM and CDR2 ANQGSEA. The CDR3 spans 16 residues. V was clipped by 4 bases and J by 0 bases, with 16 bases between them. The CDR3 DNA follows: TGCAGCGTTGGATCCGAAGGCGGGAACTCCTACAATGAGCAGTTCTTC. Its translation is CSVGSEGGNSYNEQFF.

This chain's CDR3 is CAWAQGGTQNSPLHF. The CDR3 DNA reads TGTGCCTGGGCACAGGGGGGAACACAGAATTCACCCCTCCACTTT. J is TRBJ1-6 and V is TRBV30; TRBD1 aligns across 8 bases. Trimming at V came to 5 bases and at J to 7 bases, leaving 10 bases not matched to a gene. The germline V gene encodes CDR1 GTSNPN and CDR2 SVGIG (reference sequence). The CDR3 is 15 residues long.